The 3 T cell receptor beta chains given below trace back to one sample, sequenced in a study of T cell clonality in common variable immunodeficiency. This table comes from immunoSEQ multiplex PCR, and its TCRdb copy is limited to in-frame clones, with some not included. In total the sample includes about 66,000 clones, none of them seen once. The material sequenced was peripheral blood mononuclear cells. These receptors all come from a person aged 18 to 70 in good health.

At least ten counts were recorded for this clone. The read ends 3 residues shy of where the CDR3 ends; the end is completed using the germline J gene. This chain links TRBV30 with TRBJ2-1; TRBD1 matches at 8 bases. The CDR3 sequence is 17 residues long. V trimming: 1 base; J trimming: 4 bases; junction bases outside the gene matches: 12. Germline V gene lookup returns CDR1 GTSNPN and CDR2 SVGIG (reference sequence). The CDR3 sequence is CAWSGVPGTGHYNEQFF. CDR3 DNA, as far as it was read: TGTGCCTGGAGTGGAGTCCCCGGGACAGGACATTACAATGAG.

CDR3 bases read: TGTGCCAGTAGTAAGGGTTTGGGGGCTTCCTACGAG. It encodes CASSKGLGASYE. The whole CDR3 reads CASSKGLGASYEQYF. The chain carries TRBV19 and TRBJ2-7; maybe TRBD1 (6 bases). The read is 3 residues too short to cover the CDR3 end, so that end is filled in from the germline J gene. The CDR3 is 15 residues long. V lost 4 bases and J 1 base, leaving 14 bases between the germline ends. Germline values: CDR1 LNHDA, CDR2 SQIVND (reference sequence).

This clone was counted ten times or more. The read halts 3 residues ahead of the CDR3 end, with the missing end drawn from the germline J gene. The rearrangement links TRBV18 to TRBJ2-3; D is perhaps TRBD2 (7 bases). In germline, CDR1 is KGHSH, CDR2 LQKENI. The CDR3 is 16 residues long. Trimming stripped 3 bases from V and 5 bases from J, with 18 bases between. The CDR3 bases that were read are TGTGCCAGCTCACCCCCTATCTGGGAGGGGGAAGATACG. As protein: CASSPPIWEGEDT. In full, the CDR3 reads CASSPPIWEGEDTQYF.